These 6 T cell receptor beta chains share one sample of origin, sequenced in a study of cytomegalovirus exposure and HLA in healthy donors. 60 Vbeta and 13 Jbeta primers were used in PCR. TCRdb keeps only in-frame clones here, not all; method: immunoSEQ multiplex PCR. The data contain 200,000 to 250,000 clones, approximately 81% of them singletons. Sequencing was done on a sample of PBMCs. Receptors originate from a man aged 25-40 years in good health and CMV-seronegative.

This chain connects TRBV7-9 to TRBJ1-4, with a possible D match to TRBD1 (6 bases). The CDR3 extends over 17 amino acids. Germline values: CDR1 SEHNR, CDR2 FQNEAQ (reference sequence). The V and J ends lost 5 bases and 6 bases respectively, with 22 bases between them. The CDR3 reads CASSKGKAGTYYEKLFF. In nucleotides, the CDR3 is TGTGCCAGCAGCAAAGGGAAGGCCGGGACATACTATGAAAAACTGTTTTTT.

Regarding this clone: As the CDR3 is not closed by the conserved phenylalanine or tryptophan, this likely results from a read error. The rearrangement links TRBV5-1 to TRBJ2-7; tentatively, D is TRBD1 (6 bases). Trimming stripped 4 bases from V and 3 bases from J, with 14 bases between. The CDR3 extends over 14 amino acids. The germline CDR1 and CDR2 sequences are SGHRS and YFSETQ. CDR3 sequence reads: CASSLWTESYEQYL. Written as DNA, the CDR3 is TGCGCCAGCAGCCTCTGGACAGAGAGCTACGAGCAGTACCTC.

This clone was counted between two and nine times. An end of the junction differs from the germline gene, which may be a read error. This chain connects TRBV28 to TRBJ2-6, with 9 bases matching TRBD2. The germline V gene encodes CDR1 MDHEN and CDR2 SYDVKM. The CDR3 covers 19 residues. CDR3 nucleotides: TGTGCCAGCAGTTCCCTCCTAGCGGGGCTTAAGTCTGGGGCCAGCGTCCTGACTTTC. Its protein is CASSSLLAGLKSGASVLTF.

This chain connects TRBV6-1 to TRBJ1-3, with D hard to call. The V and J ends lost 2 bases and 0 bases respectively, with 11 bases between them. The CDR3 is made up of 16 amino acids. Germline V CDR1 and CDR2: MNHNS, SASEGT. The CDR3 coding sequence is TGTGCCAGCAGTGAAAACAGAGAGTACTCTGGAAACACCATATATTTT. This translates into CASSENREYSGNTIYF.

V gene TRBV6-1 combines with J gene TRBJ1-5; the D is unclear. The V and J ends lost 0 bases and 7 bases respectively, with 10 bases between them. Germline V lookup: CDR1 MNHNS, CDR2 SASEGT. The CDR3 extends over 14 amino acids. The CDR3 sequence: CASSEAEGGQPQHF. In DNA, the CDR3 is TGTGCCAGCAGTGAAGCTGAGGGCGGACAGCCCCAGCATTTT.

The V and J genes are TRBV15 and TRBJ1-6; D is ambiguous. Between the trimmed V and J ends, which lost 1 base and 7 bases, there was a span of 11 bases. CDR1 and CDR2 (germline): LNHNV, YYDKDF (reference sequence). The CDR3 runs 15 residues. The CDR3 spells CATSRGGEINSPLHF. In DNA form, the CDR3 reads TGTGCCACCAGCAGAGGAGGTGAAATAAATTCACCCCTCCACTTT.